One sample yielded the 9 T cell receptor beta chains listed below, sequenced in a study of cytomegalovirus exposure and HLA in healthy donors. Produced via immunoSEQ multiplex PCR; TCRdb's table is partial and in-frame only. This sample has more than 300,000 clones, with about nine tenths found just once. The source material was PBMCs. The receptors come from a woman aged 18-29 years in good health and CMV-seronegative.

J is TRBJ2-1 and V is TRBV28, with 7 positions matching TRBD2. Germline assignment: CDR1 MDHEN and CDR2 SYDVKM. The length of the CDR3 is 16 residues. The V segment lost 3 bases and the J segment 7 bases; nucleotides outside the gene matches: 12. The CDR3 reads CASSFLDIGEGNEQFF. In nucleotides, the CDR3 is TGTGCCAGCAGTTTTCTGGATATAGGGGAGGGGAATGAGCAGTTCTTC.

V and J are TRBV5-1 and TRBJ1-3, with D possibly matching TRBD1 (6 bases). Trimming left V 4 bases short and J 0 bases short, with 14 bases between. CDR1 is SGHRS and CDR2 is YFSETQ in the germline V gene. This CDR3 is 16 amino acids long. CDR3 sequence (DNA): TGCGCCAGCAGCCTCGGGACAAGGGACTCTGGAAACACCATATATTTT. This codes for CASSLGTRDSGNTIYF.

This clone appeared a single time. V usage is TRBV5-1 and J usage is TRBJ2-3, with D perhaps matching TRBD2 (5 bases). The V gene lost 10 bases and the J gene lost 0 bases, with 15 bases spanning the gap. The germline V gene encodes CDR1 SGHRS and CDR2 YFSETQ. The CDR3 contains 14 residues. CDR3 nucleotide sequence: TGCGCCGGACGGACGGACTCTAGCACAGATACGCAGTATTTT. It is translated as CAGRTDSSTDTQYF.

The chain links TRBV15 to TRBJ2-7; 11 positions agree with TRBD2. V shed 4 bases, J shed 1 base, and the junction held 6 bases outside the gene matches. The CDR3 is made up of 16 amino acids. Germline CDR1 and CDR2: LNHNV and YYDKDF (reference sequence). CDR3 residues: CATSTRLAGISYEQYF. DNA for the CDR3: TGTGCCACCAGCACACGACTAGCGGGGATATCCTACGAGCAGTACTTC.

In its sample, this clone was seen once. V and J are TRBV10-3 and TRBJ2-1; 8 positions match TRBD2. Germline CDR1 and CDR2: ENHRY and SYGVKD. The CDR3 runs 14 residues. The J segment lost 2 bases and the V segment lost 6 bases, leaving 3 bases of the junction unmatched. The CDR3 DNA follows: TGTGCCATCAGGATAGCGGGACCCTACAATGAGCAGTTCTTC. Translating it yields CAIRIAGPYNEQFF.

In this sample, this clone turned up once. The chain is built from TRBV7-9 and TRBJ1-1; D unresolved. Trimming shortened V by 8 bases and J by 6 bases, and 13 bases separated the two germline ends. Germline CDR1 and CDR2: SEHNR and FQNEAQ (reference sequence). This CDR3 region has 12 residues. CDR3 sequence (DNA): TGTGCCAGCGAGAGGAGGGATGCTGAAGCTTTCTTT. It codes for CASERRDAEAFF.

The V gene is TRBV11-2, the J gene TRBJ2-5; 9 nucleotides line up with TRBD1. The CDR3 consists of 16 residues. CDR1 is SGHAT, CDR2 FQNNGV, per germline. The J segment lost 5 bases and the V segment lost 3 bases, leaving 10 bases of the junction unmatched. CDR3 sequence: CASSLGTGRRKETQYF. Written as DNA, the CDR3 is TGTGCCAGCAGCTTGGGGACAGGGCGGAGGAAGGAGACCCAGTACTTC.

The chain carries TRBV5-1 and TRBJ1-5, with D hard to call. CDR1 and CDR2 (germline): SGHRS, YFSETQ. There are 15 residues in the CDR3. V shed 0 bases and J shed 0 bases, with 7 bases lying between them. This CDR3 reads CASSLGSYSNQPQHF. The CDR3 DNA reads TGCGCCAGCAGCTTGGGTAGCTATAGCAATCAGCCCCAGCATTTT.

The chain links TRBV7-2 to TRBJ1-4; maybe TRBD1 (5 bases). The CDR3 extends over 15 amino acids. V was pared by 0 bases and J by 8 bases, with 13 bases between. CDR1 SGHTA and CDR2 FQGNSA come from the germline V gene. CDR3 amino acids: CASSLAWQGGEKLFF. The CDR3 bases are TGTGCCAGCAGCTTAGCGTGGCAGGGTGGGGAAAAACTGTTTTTT.